The 25 T cell receptor beta chains listed next were all sequenced from one sample in a study of T cell responses to AZD1222 COVID-19 vaccine. Assay: immunoSEQ multiplex PCR; the TCRdb copy retains only in-frame clones and omits some. The top ten clones hold approximately 6.3% of a sample with around 130,000 clones, 94% of them seen once. Sequenced material: peripheral blood, taken on day 0 of AZD1222 vaccination. All receptors come from an adult in good health.

V usage is TRBV5-1 and J usage is TRBJ2-7, with TRBD2 matching 7 bases. V shed 0 bases, J shed 3 bases, and the junction held 6 bases outside the gene matches. The CDR3 is made up of 15 amino acids. Germline loops: CDR1 SGHRS, CDR2 YFSETQ. CDR3 coding DNA: TGCGCCAGCAGCTTGGTTGCGGGGGATTACTACGAGCAGTACTTC. It is translated as CASSLVAGDYYEQYF. The full variable domain, rest sourced from reference TRBV5-1 and TRBJ2-7, is KAGVTQTPRYLIKTRGQQVTLSCSPISGHRSVSWYQQTPGQGLQFLFEYFSETQRNKGNFPGRFSGRQFSNSRSEMNVSTLELGDSALYLCASSLVAGDYYEQYFGPGTRLTVT.

This clone appeared a single time. The chain recombines TRBV2 with TRBJ2-1; weak D call: TRBD1 (5 bases). CDR3 length: 15 residues. V lost 2 bases to trimming and J lost 3 bases, with 11 bases between them. The germline CDR1 and CDR2 sequences are SNHLY and FYNNEI. Here the CDR3 reads CASSEFAGNYNEQFF. For the CDR3, the DNA is TGTGCCAGCAGTGAATTTGCAGGGAACTACAATGAGCAGTTCTTC.

The CDR3 DNA follows: TGTGCCAGCAGCTTAAACGGGGGACTAGCGGGAGGGGCTGGCAATGAGCAGTTCTTC. Encoded protein: CASSLNGGLAGGAGNEQFF. The chain carries TRBV7-3 and TRBJ2-1; 16 bases fit TRBD2. From germline, CDR1 is SGHTA and CDR2 FQGTGA. The CDR3 covers 19 residues. V dropped 1 base and J dropped 6; count of bases not matched to a gene: 9.

This clone was detected only once. This chain uses TRBV19 with TRBJ1-5; 9 bases match TRBD1. V shed 0 bases and J 5 bases; nucleotides not matched to a gene: 8. Germline CDR1 reads LNHDA; CDR2 reads SQIVND (reference sequence). CDR3 length: 17 residues. The CDR3 sequence is CASSIDQSTGGDQPQHF. The DNA for the CDR3 is TGTGCCAGTAGTATAGATCAGTCGACAGGGGGGGATCAGCCCCAGCATTTT.

As concerns this clone: Other DNA sequences in this specimen translate into the identical CDR3. V usage is TRBV5-6 and J usage is TRBJ2-7; tentatively, D is TRBD2 (5 bases). This CDR3 contains 13 residues. Trimming shortened V by 0 bases and J by 3 bases, and 7 bases separated the two germline ends. Germline V gives CDR1 SGHDT, CDR2 YYEEEE. CDR3 DNA: TGTGCCAGCAGCTTGGTGGGGAGCTACGAGCAGTACTTC. Residues: CASSLVGSYEQYF.

This chain uses TRBV15 with TRBJ2-7; the D gene is possibly TRBD1 (5 bases). V lost 1 base, J lost 1 base, and 11 bases lay in between. The CDR3 runs to 15 residues. CDR1 and CDR2 (germline): LNHNV, YYDKDF (reference sequence). The CDR3 DNA sequence: TGTGCCACCAGCAGAGGGGGCGTGGAATCCTACGAGCAGTACTTC. Its protein product is CATSRGGVESYEQYF.

The J gene is TRBJ1-6, the V gene TRBV9; D is ambiguous. In germline, CDR1 is SGDLS, CDR2 YYNGEE. Trimming left V 0 bases short and J 0 bases short, with 10 bases between. The CDR3 is 17 amino acids. The CDR3 sequence is CASSVEPTSSYNSPLHF. The DNA of the CDR3 is TGTGCCAGCAGCGTAGAACCGACGAGCTCCTATAATTCACCCCTCCACTTT.

J is TRBJ1-1 and V is TRBV6-2 or TRBV6-3; no clear D. Germline CDR1 reads MNHEY; CDR2 reads SVGEGT. CDR3 length: 13 residues. With 5 bases removed from V and 1 base from J, the gap between germline ends came to 8 bases. Here the CDR3 DNA reads TGTGCCAGCAGTGGAGACAAGAACACTGAAGCTTTCTTT. The encoded protein is CASSGDKNTEAFF.

The V and J genes are TRBV6-5 and TRBJ1-1; D is possibly TRBD1 (6 bases). Germline CDR1 MNHEY, CDR2 SVGAGI. Trimming shortened V by 4 bases and J by 1 base, and 13 bases separated the two germline ends. The length of the CDR3 is 15 residues. CDR3 protein: CASSSTGIGNTEAFF. CDR3 nucleotide sequence: TGTGCCAGCAGTTCAACAGGGATAGGGAACACTGAAGCTTTCTTT.

The chain employs TRBV27 and TRBJ1-1, with D perhaps matching TRBD1 (6 bases). There are 13 residues in the CDR3. Germline-derived CDR1 and CDR2 are MNHEY and SMNVEV (reference sequence). V lost 2 bases and J 6 bases, leaving 10 bases between the germline ends. CDR3 nucleotides: TGTGCCAGCAGTTTAGCTAGGGGGTCTGAAGCTTTCTTT. Translated, it gives CASSLARGSEAFF.

This chain joins TRBV29-1 and TRBJ2-5; TRBD1 agrees at 7 bases. Losses at the gene ends were 6 bases for V and 1 base for J; bases not matched to a gene: 5. The CDR3 extends over 13 amino acids. Germline CDR1 and CDR2: SQVTM and ANQGSEA. CDR3 sequence: CSVSDRVQETQYF. The CDR3 nucleotides are TGCAGCGTATCCGACAGGGTCCAAGAGACCCAGTACTTC.

As DNA, the CDR3 is TGTGCCAGCAGCCGGGGACAGGGTGACACTGAAGCTTTCTTT. Its protein product is CASSRGQGDTEAFF. This rearrangement joins TRBV3-1 (or the pseudogene TRBV3-2) to TRBJ1-1; TRBD1 aligns across 9 bases. From germline, CDR1 is LGHDT and CDR2 YNNKEL (reference sequence). Unmatched junction bases numbered 3, after V lost 4 bases and J lost 3 bases. The CDR3 spans 14 residues.

The chain links TRBV19 to TRBJ1-1; D is possibly TRBD1 (5 bases). CDR1 is LNHDA and CDR2 is SQIVND in the germline V gene (reference sequence). The CDR3 spans 14 residues. V dropped 4 bases and J dropped 5 bases, with 14 bases sitting between them. The CDR3 sequence: CASSTLSGQTEAFF. CDR3 sequence (DNA): TGTGCCAGTAGTACTCTCTCGGGGCAGACTGAAGCTTTCTTT. Using reference TRBV19 and TRBJ1-1 for the parts outside the CDR3, the full variable domain is DGGITQSPKYLFRKEGQNVTLSCEQNLNHDAMYWYRQDPGQGLRLIYYSQIVNDFQKGDIAEGYSVSREKKESFPLTVTSAQKNPTAFYLCASSTLSGQTEAFFGQGTRLTVV.

The chain couples TRBV2 to TRBJ2-7, with 8 bases lining up with TRBD2. The CDR3 is 15 amino acids. Germline V lookup: CDR1 SNHLY, CDR2 FYNNEI. V dropped 4 bases and J dropped 3; count of bases not matched to a gene: 8. The CDR3 region has the DNA TGTGCCAGCAGTGTATCAGCGGGAGTAGGCTACGAGCAGTACTTC. Translated, it gives CASSVSAGVGYEQYF.

This chain's CDR3 is CASSLGDRRNTEAFF. CDR3 nucleotide sequence: TGTGCCAGCAGCTTGGGGGACAGGAGGAACACTGAAGCTTTCTTT. V gene TRBV5-6 combines with J gene TRBJ1-1; 8 nucleotides match TRBD1. The CDR3 consists of 15 residues. The V gene's germline CDR1 is SGHDT and CDR2 YYEEEE. Unmatched junction bases numbered 2, after V lost 0 bases and J lost 1 base.

The CDR3: CASSPWQGVNTEAFF. The DNA of the CDR3 is TGTGCCAGCAGCCCTTGGCAGGGGGTGAACACTGAAGCTTTCTTT. The chain has TRBV7-2 and TRBJ1-1; 7 bases align to TRBD1. This CDR3 has 15 residues. With 5 bases clipped from V and 0 bases from J, the junction kept 6 bases outside the gene matches. Germline lookup yields CDR1 SGHTA and CDR2 FQGNSA.

The chain joins TRBV6-5 to TRBJ2-1; 7 bases align to TRBD1. V shed 7 bases and J 0 bases; nucleotides not matched to a gene: 6. The length of the CDR3 is 15 residues. Germline CDR1 MNHEY, CDR2 SVGAGI. CDR3 sequence (DNA): TGTGCCAGCACCACAGGGGCTAGCTCCTACAATGAGCAGTTCTTC. This gives the protein CASTTGASSYNEQFF.

The chain is built from TRBV7-9 and TRBJ2-7, with TRBD1 identical over 7 bases. Germline CDR1 is SEHNR and CDR2 is FQNEAQ (reference sequence). CDR3 length: 16 amino acids. V gave up 2 bases and J gave up 5 bases; unmatched junction bases: 12. In DNA, the CDR3 is TGTGCCAGCAGCTTAAACAGGGGTATCTTCAACGACGAGCAGTACTTC. This encodes CASSLNRGIFNDEQYF. The full variable domain, with the rest looked up from reference TRBV7-9 and TRBJ2-7, is DTGVSQNPRHKITKRGQNVTFRCDPISEHNRLYWYRQTLGQGPEFLTYFQNEAQLEKSRLLSDRFSAERPKGSFSTLEIQRTEQGDSAMYLCASSLNRGIFNDEQYFGPGTRLTVT.

The genes are TRBV11-2 and TRBJ2-6, with D unclear. This CDR3 comprises 17 residues. CDR1 is SGHAT, CDR2 FQNNGV, per germline. V dropped 5 bases and J dropped 1 base, with 15 bases sitting between them. Here the CDR3 reads CASSPPWYRSGANVLTF. CDR3 DNA sequence: TGTGCCAGCAGCCCCCCATGGTATCGGTCTGGGGCCAACGTCCTGACTTTC.

The V gene is TRBV2, the J gene TRBJ1-5; 9 bases are shared with TRBD1. Per the germline V gene, CDR1 is SNHLY and CDR2 is FYNNEI. The CDR3 length is 15 residues. V shed 8 bases and J 1 base; nucleotides not matched to a gene: 6. The CDR3 DNA sequence: TGTGCCAGCGGAAAACAGGGGGCCAGCAATCAGCCCCAGCATTTT. This encodes CASGKQGASNQPQHF.

The V and J genes are TRBV5-6 and TRBJ2-1; D is undetermined. Germline CDR1 is SGHDT and CDR2 is YYEEEE. This CDR3 region has 12 residues. V lost 7 bases, J lost 9 bases, and 14 bases lay in between. DNA for the CDR3: TGTGCCAGCCTACTCGAGGCAAGTGAGCAGTTCTTC. Protein: CASLLEASEQFF.

The V and J genes are TRBV4-1 and TRBJ1-1; D gene unclear. Germline assignment: CDR1 MGHRA and CDR2 YSYEKL. The germline V and J ends were trimmed by 3 bases and 4 bases, with 12 bases remaining between them. This CDR3 region has 14 residues. As DNA, the CDR3 is TGCGCCAGCAGCCAGAGTGGAGGGCGCACTGAAGCTTTCTTT. This codes for CASSQSGGRTEAFF.

The chain couples TRBV20-1 to TRBJ2-7; D is perhaps TRBD1 (5 bases). This CDR3 spans 11 amino acids. The ends were cut back, 1 base at V and 6 bases at J, with 7 bases in the middle. CDR1 is DFQATT, CDR2 SNEGSKA, per germline (reference sequence). For the CDR3, the DNA is TGCAGTGCTAGAGGACAGATCGAGCAGTACTTC. Translated: CSARGQIEQYF.

V gene TRBV5-1 combines with J gene TRBJ1-1; no clear D gene. V lost 4 bases and J 4 bases, leaving 14 bases between the germline ends. The CDR3 has 14 amino acids. Germline CDR1 SGHRS, CDR2 YFSETQ. For the CDR3, the DNA is TGCGCCAGCAGCCCGTCGACGGAGGGCACTGAAGCTTTCTTT. Its protein is CASSPSTEGTEAFF.

This chain connects TRBV29-1 to TRBJ1-1; the D is unclear. The CDR3 consists of 13 residues. Germline CDR1 and CDR2: SQVTM and ANQGSEA. V was trimmed by 2 bases and J by 0 bases, leaving 7 bases between them. The CDR3 region has the DNA TGCAGCGTTGAACAGGTCCTGAACACTGAAGCTTTCTTT. Protein: CSVEQVLNTEAFF.